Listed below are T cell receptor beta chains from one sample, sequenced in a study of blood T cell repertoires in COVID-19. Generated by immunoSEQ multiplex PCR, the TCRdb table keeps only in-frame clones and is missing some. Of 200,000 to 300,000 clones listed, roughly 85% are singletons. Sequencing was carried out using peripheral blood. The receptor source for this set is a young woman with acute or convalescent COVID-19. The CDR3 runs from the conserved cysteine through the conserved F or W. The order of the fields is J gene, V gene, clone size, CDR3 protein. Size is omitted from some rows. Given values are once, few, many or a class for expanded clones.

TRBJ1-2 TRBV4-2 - CASSPGTGANYGYTF
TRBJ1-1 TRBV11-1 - CASSSCGTVNTEAFF
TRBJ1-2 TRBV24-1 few CATSDPDRSRGYGYTF
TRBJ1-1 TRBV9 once CASSRQGGNTEAFF
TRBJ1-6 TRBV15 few CATSRQGDRGSPLHF
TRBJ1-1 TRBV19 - CASILSSGTMNTEAFF
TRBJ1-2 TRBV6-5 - CASSYGPHYGYTF
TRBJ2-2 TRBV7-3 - CASRSLGQGGGGELFF
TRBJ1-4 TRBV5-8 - CASSSGTGREKLFF
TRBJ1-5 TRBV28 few CASSLGQAGRQPQHF
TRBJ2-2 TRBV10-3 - CAISEGLAGGITGELFF
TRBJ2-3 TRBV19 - CASSITSGSSDTQYF
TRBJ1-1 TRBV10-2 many CASSEGVLNTEAFF
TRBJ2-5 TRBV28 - CASSLGQGGLETQYF
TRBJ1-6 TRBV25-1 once CASSPMTGTENSPLHF
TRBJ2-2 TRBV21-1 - CASSQDQGPKYTGELFF
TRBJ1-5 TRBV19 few CASSIKQGHNQPQHF
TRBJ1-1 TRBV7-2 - CASSSGTGGGYTEAFF
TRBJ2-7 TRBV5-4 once CASSFSGDPYYEQYF
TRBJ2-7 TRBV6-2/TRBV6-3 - CASSYSLEGGEQYF
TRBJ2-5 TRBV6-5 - CASRQTGGETQYF
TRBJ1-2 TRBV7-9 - CASSPTQGNYGYTF
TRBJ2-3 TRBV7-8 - CASSLEIQGVSTDTQYF
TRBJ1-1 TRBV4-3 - CASSQQGYTEAFF
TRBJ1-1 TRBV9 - CASSPNSGTGEWAF
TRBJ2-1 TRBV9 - CASSVVGGGGYNEQFF
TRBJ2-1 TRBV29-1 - CSVAEMRGTSGRVF
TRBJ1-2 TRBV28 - CASTPGGVGYGYTF
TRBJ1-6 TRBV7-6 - CASSYRDRDSPLHF
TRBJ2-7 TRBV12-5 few CASGLGRTSYEQYF
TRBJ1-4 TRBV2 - CASRRDRTNEKLFF
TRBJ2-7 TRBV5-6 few CASNQLAGGLLYF
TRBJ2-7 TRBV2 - CASSGAGGLSNSYEQYF
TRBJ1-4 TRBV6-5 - CASTPGHGEKLFF
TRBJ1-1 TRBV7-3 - CASSPTLNTEAFF
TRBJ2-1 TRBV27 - CASSFSTRAGYNEQFF
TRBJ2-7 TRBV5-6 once CASSLEGQIYEQYF
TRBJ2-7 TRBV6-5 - CASRPAGVGEQYF
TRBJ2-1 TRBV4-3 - CASSPRSSAEYGEQFF
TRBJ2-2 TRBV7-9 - CASGSGANTGELFF
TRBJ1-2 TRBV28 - CASSLVGQGGYGYTF
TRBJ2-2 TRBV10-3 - CAISASSTGELFF
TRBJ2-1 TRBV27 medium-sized CASSLPPGGDSPYNEQFF
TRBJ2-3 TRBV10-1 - CASSTRQGSTDTQYF
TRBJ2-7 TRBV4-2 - CASSQVPLAGVDGRISYEQYF
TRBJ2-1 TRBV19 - CASTLPGLTEQFF
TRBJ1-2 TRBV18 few CASSPTGAEGYTF
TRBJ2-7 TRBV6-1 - CASSEGLAGDPYEQYF
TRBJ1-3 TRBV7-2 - CASREGGPGNTIYF
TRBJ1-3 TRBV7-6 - CASSFSPQGSGNTIYF
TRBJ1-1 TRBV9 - CASSVGPGQGTEAFF
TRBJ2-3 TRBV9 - CASSAGMDTQYF
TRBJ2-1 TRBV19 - CASSSAGASSYNEQFF
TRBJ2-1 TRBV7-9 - CASSRDPGQGNEQFF